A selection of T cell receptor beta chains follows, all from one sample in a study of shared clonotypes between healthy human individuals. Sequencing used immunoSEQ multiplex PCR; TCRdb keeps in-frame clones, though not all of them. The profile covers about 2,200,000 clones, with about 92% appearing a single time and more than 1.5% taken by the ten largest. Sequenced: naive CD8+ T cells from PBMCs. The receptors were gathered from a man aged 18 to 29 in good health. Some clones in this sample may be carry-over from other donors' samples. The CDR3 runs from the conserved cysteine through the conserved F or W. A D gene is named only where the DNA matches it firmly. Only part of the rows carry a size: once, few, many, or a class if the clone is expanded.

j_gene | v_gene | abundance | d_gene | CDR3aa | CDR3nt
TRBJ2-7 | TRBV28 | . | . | CASTAPWQGTHEQYF | TGTGCCAGCACCGCTCCGTGGCAGGGGACCCACGAGCAGTACTTC
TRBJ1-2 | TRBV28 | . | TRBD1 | CASSLKSTGEGYTF | TGTGCCAGCAGTCTGAAATCTACAGGGGAAGGCTACACCTTC
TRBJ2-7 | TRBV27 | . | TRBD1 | CASSTSGTGLTYEQYF | TGTGCCAGCAGTACTTCCGGGACAGGGTTAACCTACGAGCAGTACTTC
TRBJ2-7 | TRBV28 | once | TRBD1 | CASSLGPGGLYEQYF | TGTGCCAGCAGTTTAGGTCCAGGGGGCCTCTACGAGCAGTACTTC
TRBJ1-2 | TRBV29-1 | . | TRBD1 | CSVTGGQVPNYGYTF | TGCAGCGTAACCGGGGGACAGGTTCCTAACTATGGCTACACCTTC
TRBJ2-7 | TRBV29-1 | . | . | CSVASGYEQYF | TGCAGCGTAGCTAGTGGCTACGAGCAGTACTTC
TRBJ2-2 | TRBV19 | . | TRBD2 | CASSKLAGESTGELFF | TGTGCCAGTAGTAAACTAGCGGGAGAAAGCACCGGGGAGCTGTTTTTT
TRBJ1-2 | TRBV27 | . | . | CASSLVGGNNYGYTF | TGTGCCAGCAGTTTAGTAGGGGGAAATAACTATGGCTACACCTTC
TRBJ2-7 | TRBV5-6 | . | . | CASSLNRALGYEQYF | TGTGCCAGCAGCCTGAACCGGGCCTTAGGGTACGAGCAGTACTTC
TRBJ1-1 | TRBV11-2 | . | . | CASSSLRPLPTEAFF | TGTGCCAGCAGCTCCCTACGCCCCCTGCCCACTGAAGCTTTCTTT
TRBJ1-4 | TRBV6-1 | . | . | CASKGRPTNEKLFF | TGTGCCAGCAAGGGGCGTCCAACTAATGAAAAACTGTTTTTT
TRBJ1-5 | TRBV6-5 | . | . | CASSYADNQPQHF | TGTGCCAGCAGTTACGCGGACAATCAGCCCCAGCATTTT
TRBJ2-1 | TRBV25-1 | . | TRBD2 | CASSGAGVDEQFF | TGTGCCAGCAGTGGGGCGGGAGTAGATGAGCAGTTCTTC
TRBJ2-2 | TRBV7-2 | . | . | CASSPGAYTGELFF | TGTGCCAGCAGCCCTGGGGCCTACACCGGGGAGCTGTTTTTT
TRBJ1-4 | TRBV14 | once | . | CASSRPGAGEKLFF | TGTGCCAGCAGCCGCCCGGGGGCGGGGGAAAAACTGTTTTTT
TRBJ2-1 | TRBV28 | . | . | CASSYADRGLTYNEQFF | TGTGCCAGCAGTTACGCAGACAGAGGACTTACTTACAATGAGCAGTTCTTC
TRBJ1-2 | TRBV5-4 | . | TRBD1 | CASSDPGQGANYGYTF | TGTGCCAGCAGCGACCCGGGACAGGGGGCTAACTATGGCTACACCTTC
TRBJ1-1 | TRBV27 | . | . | CASRRRGSTEAFF | TGTGCCAGCCGTAGGCGTGGCAGCACTGAAGCTTTCTTT
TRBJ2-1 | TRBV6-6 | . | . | CASNRDPGWGEQFF | TGTGCCAGCAACCGGGACCCAGGGTGGGGTGAGCAGTTCTTC
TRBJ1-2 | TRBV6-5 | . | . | CASSPFPGADGYTF | TGTGCCAGCAGCCCATTCCCGGGGGCCGATGGCTACACCTTC
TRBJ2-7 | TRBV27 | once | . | CASSLLPDLGEQYF | TGTGCCAGCAGTTTACTGCCGGACTTGGGCGAGCAGTACTTC
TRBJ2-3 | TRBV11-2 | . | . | CASSLDPGTISTDTQYF | TGTGCCAGCAGCTTAGATCCTGGGACCATAAGCACAGATACGCAGTATTTT
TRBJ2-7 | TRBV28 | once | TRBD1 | CASSSIIQGDPYEQYF | TGTGCCAGCAGTTCCATTATACAGGGGGATCCCTACGAGCAGTACTTC
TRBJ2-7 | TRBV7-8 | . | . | CASSTTRSSSYEQYF | TGTGCCAGCAGCACGACGCGGTCCAGCTCCTACGAGCAGTACTTC
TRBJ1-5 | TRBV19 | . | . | CASSIGTGLGQPQHF | TGTGCCAGTAGTATAGGTACAGGGCTTGGTCAGCCCCAGCATTTT
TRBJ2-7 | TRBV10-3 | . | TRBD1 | CAISEGGAGGYEQYF | TGTGCCATCAGTGAAGGTGGAGCAGGGGGCTACGAGCAGTACTTC
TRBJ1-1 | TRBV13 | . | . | CASSLGGAALNTEAFF | TGTGCCAGCAGCTTAGGAGGGGCCGCATTGAACACTGAAGCTTTCTTT
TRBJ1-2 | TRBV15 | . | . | CATSRDDRPLPNYGYTF | TGTGCCACCAGCAGAGATGACAGGCCCCTCCCTAACTATGGCTACACCTTC
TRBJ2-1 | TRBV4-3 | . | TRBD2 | CASSQGLAGGPNYNEQFF | TGCGCCAGCAGCCAAGGACTAGCGGGAGGGCCTAACTACAATGAGCAGTTCTTC
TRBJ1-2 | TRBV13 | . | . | CASSLEETGLNYGYTF | TGTGCCAGCAGCTTGGAAGAGACAGGCCTTAACTATGGCTACACCTTC
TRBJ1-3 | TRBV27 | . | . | CASSSGGNTIYF | TGTGCCAGCAGTTCTGGAGGAAACACCATATATTTT
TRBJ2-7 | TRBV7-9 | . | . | CASSDSEQYF | TGTGCCAGCAGCGACTCCGAGCAGTACTTC
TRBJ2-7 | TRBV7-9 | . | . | CASSSGPTSSYEQYF | TGTGCCAGCAGCTCCGGGCCAACTAGCTCCTACGAGCAGTACTTC
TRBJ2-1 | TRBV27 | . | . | CASSLVFGGWNEQFF | TGTGCCAGCAGTTTAGTTTTTGGGGGGTGGAATGAGCAGTTCTTC
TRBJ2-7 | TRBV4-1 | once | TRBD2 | CASSPWGSGGYEQYF | TGCGCCAGCAGCCCCTGGGGTAGCGGGGGTTACGAGCAGTACTTC
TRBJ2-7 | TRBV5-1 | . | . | CASSTAPSYEQYF | TGCGCCAGCAGCACTGCGCCCTCCTACGAGCAGTACTTC
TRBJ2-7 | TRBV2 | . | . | CASSEFGPTAEQYF | TGTGCCAGCAGTGAATTTGGCCCCACCGCCGAGCAGTACTTC
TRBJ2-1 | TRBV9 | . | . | CASSVPRGEQFF | TGTGCCAGCAGCGTGCCTCGAGGGGAGCAGTTCTTC
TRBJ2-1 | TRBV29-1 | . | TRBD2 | CSVEGGIAGGSYNEQFF | TGCAGCGTTGAGGGAGGAATAGCGGGAGGTTCCTACAATGAGCAGTTCTTC
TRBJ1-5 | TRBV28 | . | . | CASARQRGGNQPQHF | TGTGCCAGTGCCCGACAGCGAGGCGGCAATCAGCCCCAGCATTTT
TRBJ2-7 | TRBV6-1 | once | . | CASSGRAIDTYEQYF | TGTGCCAGCAGTGGCAGAGCGATAGACACCTACGAGCAGTACTTC
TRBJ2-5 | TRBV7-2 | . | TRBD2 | CASSFVVLAGQETQYF | TGTGCCAGCAGCTTTGTTGTACTAGCGGGACAAGAGACCCAGTACTTC
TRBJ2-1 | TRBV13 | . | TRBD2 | CASSLTSGAHNEQFF | TGTGCCAGCAGCTTAACTAGCGGGGCACACAATGAGCAGTTCTTC
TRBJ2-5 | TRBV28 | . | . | CASSVHHSTQETQYF | TGTGCCAGCAGTGTACATCACAGTACTCAGGAGACCCAGTACTTC
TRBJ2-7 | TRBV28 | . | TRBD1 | CASSSIYGGTGTGAYEQYF | TGTGCCAGCAGCTCTATATATGGGGGGACCGGGACAGGAGCCTACGAGCAGTACTTC
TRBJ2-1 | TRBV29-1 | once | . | CSVRRSSNEQFF | TGCAGCGTTCGGCGGAGCAGCAATGAGCAGTTCTTC
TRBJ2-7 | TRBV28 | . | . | CASSSPLEQYF | TGTGCCAGCAGTTCCCCCCTCGAGCAGTACTTC
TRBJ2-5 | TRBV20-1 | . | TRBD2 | CSASRQRELYF | TGCAGTGCTAGTCGGCAGCGGGAGTTGTACTTC
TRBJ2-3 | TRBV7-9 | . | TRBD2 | CASSPGLAGGTDTQYF | TGTGCCAGCAGCCCGGGACTAGCGGGAGGGACGGATACGCAGTATTTT
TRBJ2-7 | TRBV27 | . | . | CASSPSAWAAYEQYF | TGTGCCAGCAGTCCTTCTGCGTGGGCGGCCTACGAGCAGTACTTC
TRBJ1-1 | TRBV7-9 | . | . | CASSLGGTLEVNTEAFF | TGTGCCAGCAGCTTGGGAGGGACTCTAGAGGTGAACACTGAAGCTTTCTTT
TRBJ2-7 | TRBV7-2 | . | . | CASSLNGRDPSYEQYF | TGTGCCAGCAGCTTAAACGGGCGCGACCCCTCCTACGAGCAGTACTTC
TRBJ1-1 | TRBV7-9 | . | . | CASDEQGGTEAFF | TGTGCCAGCGACGAACAGGGTGGCACTGAAGCTTTCTTT
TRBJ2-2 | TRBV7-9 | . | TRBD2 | CASSKTSGSAGELFF | TGTGCCAGCAGCAAGACTAGCGGGAGTGCCGGGGAGCTGTTTTTT
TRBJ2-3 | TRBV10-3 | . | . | CAISAGLRPVDTQYF | TGTGCCATCAGCGCCGGTCTCCGTCCCGTAGATACGCAGTATTTT
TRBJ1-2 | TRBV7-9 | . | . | CASSGGSQDPYGYTF | TGTGCCAGCAGCGGGGGCAGCCAGGACCCCTATGGCTACACCTTC